The 17 T cell receptor beta chains below were found in one sample sequenced in a study of response to subunit inactivated influenza vaccine. TCRdb reprocessed the RT-PCR reads via MiXCR and lists one record per CDR3 protein. The sample lists under 550,000 distinct CDR3 sequences, 7.6% seen once, with roughly 13% in the top ten. The source was PBMCs from blood, collected roughly 24 months after vaccination. These receptors came from a man between 50 and 70 years old who received an inactivated influenza vaccine.

Comments on this clonotype: This may arise from a read error, as a much more abundant clone is one base away. The V gene is TRBV12-3 or TRBV12-4, the J gene TRBJ1-1; D unresolved. This CDR3 is 13 amino acids long. V lost 4 bases and J 6 bases, leaving 12 bases between the germline ends. CDR3 loop: CASSSRRNSEAFF. CDR3 bases: TGTGCCAGCAGTTCCCGCCGTAACTCTGAAGCTTTCTTT.

This clonotype has more than one count but fewer than ten. V gene TRBV9 combines with J gene TRBJ1-2; 7 bases are shared with TRBD1. In germline, CDR1 is SGDLS, CDR2 YYNGEE. V trimming: 3 bases; J trimming: 4 bases; junction bases outside the gene matches: 12. This CDR3 has 16 residues. CDR3 sequence reads: CASSGYRQGNVYGYTF. The CDR3 DNA follows: TGTGCCAGCAGCGGATACAGACAGGGCAACGTCTATGGCTACACCTTC.

This clonotype was observed at least ten times. The chain employs TRBV5-1 and TRBJ2-1, with 7 bases lining up with TRBD2. The CDR3 consists of 17 residues. Germline assignment: CDR1 SGHRS and CDR2 YFSETQ. Unmatched junction bases numbered 8, after V lost 0 bases and J lost 2 bases. The CDR3 loop is CASSLGRRGSAYNEQFF. CDR3 nucleotides: TGCGCCAGCAGCTTGGGGCGGCGGGGGAGCGCCTACAATGAGCAGTTCTTC. Drawing the rest from reference TRBV5-1 and TRBJ2-1, the complete variable domain is KAGVTQTPRYLIKTRGQQVTLSCSPISGHRSVSWYQQTPGQGLQFLFEYFSETQRNKGNFPGRFSGRQFSNSRSEMNVSTLELGDSALYLCASSLGRRGSAYNEQFFGPGTRLTVL.

The chain employs TRBV5-5 and TRBJ1-5; a weak D match, TRBD1 (6 bases). Per the germline V gene, CDR1 is SGHKS and CDR2 is YYEKEE (reference sequence). V was pared by 4 bases and J by 5 bases, with 13 bases between. The CDR3 length is 14 residues. The CDR3 reads CASSPHGTYQPQHF. CDR3 coding DNA: TGTGCCAGCAGCCCCCACGGGACATATCAGCCCCAGCATTTT.

This clonotype came up many times. This chain uses TRBV5-1 with TRBJ1-4; tentative D call: TRBD1 (5 bases). CDR1 is SGHRS and CDR2 is YFSETQ in the germline V gene. This CDR3 is built from 14 residues. Trimming shortened V by 2 bases and J by 7 bases, and 12 bases separated the two germline ends. This CDR3 reads CASSFKRGGEKLFF. The CDR3 nucleotides are TGCGCCAGCAGCTTTAAGAGGGGAGGTGAAAAACTGTTTTTT. The whole variable domain, remainder taken from reference TRBV5-1 and TRBJ1-4, is KAGVTQTPRYLIKTRGQQVTLSCSPISGHRSVSWYQQTPGQGLQFLFEYFSETQRNKGNFPGRFSGRQFSNSRSEMNVSTLELGDSALYLCASSFKRGGEKLFFGSGTQLSVL.

The V and J genes are TRBV21-1 and TRBJ2-7; no DNA check was done on the table's D call, TRBD1. TRBV21-1 is reported as a pseudogene. The length of the CDR3 is 14 residues. The CDR3 DNA reads TGTGCCAGCAGCAAAGGGGGACACAACTACGAGCAGTACTTC. The encoded protein is CASSKGGHNYEQYF.

This clonotype was seen at least ten times. This rearrangement joins TRBV12-3 or TRBV12-4 to TRBJ2-5; TRBD2 matches at 9 bases. The length of the CDR3 is 15 residues. V trimming: 1 base; J trimming: 6 bases; junction bases outside the gene matches: 6. The CDR3 DNA reads TGTGCCAGCAGTTTAGAAGCGGGGGGTCGGCAGACCCAGTACTTC. This sequence encodes CASSLEAGGRQTQYF.

In its sample, this clonotype was seen many times. The rearrangement uses TRBV28 and TRBJ2-7, with 9 nucleotides matching TRBD1. CDR1 and CDR2 (germline): MDHEN, SYDVKM. CDR3 length: 13 residues. Unmatched junction bases numbered 5, after V lost 6 bases and J lost 5 bases. This CDR3 reads CASRGQGVNEQYF. CDR3 DNA: TGTGCCAGCAGGGGACAGGGTGTTAACGAGCAGTACTTC. The entire variable domain, with the rest obtained from reference TRBV28 and TRBJ2-7, is as follows: DVKVTQSSRYLVKRTGEKVFLECVQDMDHENMFWYRQDPGLGLRLIYFSYDVKMKEKGDIPEGYSVSREKKERFSLILESASTNQTSMYLCASRGQGVNEQYFGPGTRLTVT.

The rearrangement links TRBV3-1 to TRBJ2-1, with 11 bases identical to TRBD2. Germline lookup yields CDR1 LGHDT and CDR2 YNNKEL (reference sequence). The CDR3 totals 17 residues. The V gene end was trimmed by 0 bases and the J gene end by 10 bases; junction bases not matched to a gene: 11. CDR3: CASSQEGLAGGLREQFF. DNA of the CDR3: TGTGCCAGCAGCCAAGAGGGTTTAGCGGGAGGGCTTCGGGAGCAGTTCTTC.

This clonotype was seen ten or more times. The CDR3 loop reads CASSLGWQETQYF. DNA of the CDR3: TGTGCCAGCAGTTTAGGGTGGCAAGAGACCCAGTACTTC. This chain links TRBV28 with TRBJ2-5; unclear D gene. V lost 2 bases to trimming and J lost 2 bases, with 6 bases between them. This CDR3 spans 13 amino acids. CDR1 is MDHEN and CDR2 is SYDVKM in the germline V gene.

This chain uses TRBV29-1 with TRBJ2-6; D gene ambiguous. CDR1 and CDR2 from the germline V gene are SQVTM and ANQGSEA. V lost 6 bases, J lost 0 bases, and 9 bases lay in between. The CDR3 is 14 residues long. DNA for the CDR3: TGCAGCGTCTTACCTCTCTCTGGGGCCAACGTCCTGACTTTC. Protein sequence: CSVLPLSGANVLTF.

The gene calls are TRBV12-3 or TRBV12-4 and TRBJ2-7, with D perhaps matching TRBD1 (6 bases). This CDR3 has 15 residues. The V gene lost 4 bases and the J gene lost 0 bases, with 13 bases spanning the gap. CDR3 residues: CASSSTGSPSYEQYF. CDR3 nucleotide sequence: TGTGCCAGCAGTTCTACAGGGTCCCCCTCCTACGAGCAGTACTTC.

The V call is TRBV9, the J call TRBJ2-7; D is ambiguous. CDR1 is SGDLS and CDR2 is YYNGEE in the germline V gene. Trimming pared 0 bases from V and 0 bases from J, leaving 7 bases between. This CDR3 region has 14 residues. The CDR3 reads CASSVGPGSYEQYF. CDR3 nucleotide sequence: TGTGCCAGCAGCGTAGGCCCAGGCTCCTACGAGCAGTACTTC.

This clonotype was detected a few times. The chain couples TRBV12-3 or TRBV12-4 to TRBJ2-3, with 11 bases identical to TRBD2. CDR3 length: 20 amino acids. Unmatched junction bases numbered 16, after V lost 5 bases and J lost 0 bases. The CDR3 is CASSGLSGGAGTPSTDTQYF. The CDR3 DNA reads as TGTGCCAGCAGTGGCCTTAGCGGGGGGGCCGGTACTCCAAGCACAGATACGCAGTATTTT.

This clonotype came up many times. The chain carries TRBV27 and TRBJ2-2; D unresolved. CDR3 size: 12 residues. Trimming pared 2 bases from V and 6 bases from J, leaving 4 bases between. Germline CDR1 is MNHEY and CDR2 is SMNVEV (reference sequence). The CDR3 here is CASSLRAGELFF. As DNA, the CDR3 is TGTGCCAGCAGTTTAAGGGCCGGGGAGCTGTTTTTT.

In its sample, this clonotype was seen a few times. This rearrangement joins TRBV10-3 to TRBJ2-7; TRBD1 matches 11 bases. This CDR3 is built from 12 residues. The junction had 1 base not matched to a gene; V was cut back by 6 bases and J by 6 bases. The germline V gene has CDR1 ENHRY and CDR2 SYGVKD. The CDR3 protein is CAISGQGAEQYF. In DNA, the CDR3 is TGTGCCATCAGCGGACAGGGGGCCGAGCAGTACTTC.

This chain joins TRBV3-1 and TRBJ2-6; D call uncertain. The V and J ends lost 1 base and 4 bases respectively, with 11 bases between them. Per the germline V gene, CDR1 is LGHDT and CDR2 is YNNKEL (reference sequence). CDR3 length: 16 amino acids. The CDR3 DNA sequence: TGTGCCAGCAGCCAAGTGGCGTCCATCGGGGCCAACGTCCTGACTTTC. Protein: CASSQVASIGANVLTF.